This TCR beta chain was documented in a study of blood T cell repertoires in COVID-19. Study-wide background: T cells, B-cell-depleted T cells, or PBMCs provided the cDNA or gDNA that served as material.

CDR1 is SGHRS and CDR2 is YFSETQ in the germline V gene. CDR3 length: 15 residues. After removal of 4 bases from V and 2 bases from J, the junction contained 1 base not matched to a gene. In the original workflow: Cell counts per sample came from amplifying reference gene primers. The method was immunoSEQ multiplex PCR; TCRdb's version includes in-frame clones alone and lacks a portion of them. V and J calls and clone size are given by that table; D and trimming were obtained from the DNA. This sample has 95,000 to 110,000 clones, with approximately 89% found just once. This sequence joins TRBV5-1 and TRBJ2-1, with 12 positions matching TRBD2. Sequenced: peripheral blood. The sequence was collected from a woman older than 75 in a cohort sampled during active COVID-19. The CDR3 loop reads CASSASGGAYNEQFF. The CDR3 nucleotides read TGCGCCAGCAGCGCTAGCGGGGGGGCCTACAATGAGCAGTTCTTC.